The 9 T cell receptor beta chains given below trace back to one sample, sequenced in a study of PD-1 blockade in classical Hodgkin lymphoma. Relapses following autologous stem cell transplantation were seen in all patients, with brentuximab vedotin exposure varying. The table came from immunoSEQ multiplex PCR; TCRdb's copy has only in-frame clones and leaves some out. The table records over 15,000 clones, 79% of them present only once. The starting material was peripheral blood mononuclear cells (PBMCs), obtained before the second cycle of nivolumab. These TCRs come from a human donor with classical Hodgkin lymphoma.

This clone was observed a handful of times. The chain joins TRBV5-4 to TRBJ2-7, with TRBD2 matching 7 bases. In germline, CDR1 is SGHNT, CDR2 YYREEE (reference sequence). There are 20 residues in the CDR3. V lost 1 base, J lost 6 bases, and 25 bases stayed unmatched. The CDR3 here is CASSLSPGPGLVGNRGEQYF. The CDR3 DNA is TGTGCCAGCAGCTTGTCCCCCGGCCCTGGACTAGTCGGGAACCGGGGCGAGCAGTACTTC.

This CDR3 is CASSEVREEFF. The CDR3 nucleotides read TGCGCCAGCAGTGAGGTGCGGGAAGAGTTCTTC. The chain links TRBV10-2 to TRBJ2-1, with D maybe TRBD2 (6 bases). The germline V gene has CDR1 WSHSY and CDR2 SAAADI. The CDR3 spans 11 residues. Between the trimmed V and J ends, which lost 2 bases and 14 bases, there was a span of 10 bases.

The rearrangement joins TRBV10-3 to TRBJ2-3; 11 bases match TRBD2. The CDR3 totals 14 residues. V lost 6 bases and J lost 4; bases outside the gene matches: 3. Germline lookup yields CDR1 ENHRY and CDR2 SYGVKD. The CDR3 nucleotides are TGTGCCATCAGAGTAGCGGGGGGGCCAGATACGCAGTATTTT. Protein: CAIRVAGGPDTQYF.

This chain joins TRBV5-1 and TRBJ2-3; 7 positions agree with TRBD1. The CDR3 extends over 17 amino acids. From germline, CDR1 is SGHRS and CDR2 YFSETQ. Trimming took 4 bases from V and 0 from J; bases not matched to a gene: 11. The CDR3 coding sequence is TGCGCCAGCAGCGAGCTACCGACAGGGCTGAGCACAGATACGCAGTATTTT. It translates to CASSELPTGLSTDTQYF.

The genes are TRBV7-9 and TRBJ2-3; 9 positions match TRBD1. CDR1 is SEHNR, CDR2 FQNEAQ, per germline (reference sequence). There are 16 residues in the CDR3. V dropped 4 bases and J dropped 4; count of bases not matched to a gene: 9. The CDR3 protein is CASSSHRGPLADTQYF. Written as DNA, the CDR3 is TGTGCCAGCAGCTCCCACAGGGGGCCTTTGGCAGATACGCAGTATTTT.

This chain uses TRBV5-5 with TRBJ2-1, with D perhaps matching TRBD2 (7 bases). The ends were cut back, 2 bases at V and 8 bases at J, with 11 bases in the middle. This CDR3 region has 13 residues. CDR1 is SGHKS and CDR2 is YYEKEE in the germline V gene (reference sequence). The CDR3 spells CASSFWGGDEQFF. The CDR3 DNA follows: TGTGCCAGCAGCTTTTGGGGGGGCGATGAGCAGTTCTTC.

This rearrangement joins TRBV2 to TRBJ1-5; tentative D call: TRBD1 (6 bases). CDR1 and CDR2 from the germline V gene are SNHLY and FYNNEI. The V gene lost 6 bases and the J gene lost 4 bases, with 16 bases spanning the gap. The CDR3 length is 15 residues. CDR3 in DNA: TGTGCCAGCAGGGGGAGGGGGACGGTAAATCAGCCCCAGCATTTT. The encoded protein is CASRGRGTVNQPQHF.

The chain recombines TRBV30 with TRBJ2-1; 8 bases align to TRBD2. CDR1 is GTSNPN, CDR2 SVGIG, per germline (reference sequence). The CDR3 has 16 residues. J gave up 0 bases and V 2 bases, and 6 bases lay outside the gene matches. CDR3 nucleotides: TGTGCCTGGAGTCGTCCGGCGGGAGGCTCCTACAATGAGCAGTTCTTC. Protein product: CAWSRPAGGSYNEQFF.

In DNA form, the CDR3 reads TGTGCCAGCAGCTTAGATGTTGATGGAGAGCAGTTCTTC. It specifies CASSLDVDGEQFF. The chain couples TRBV11-3 to TRBJ2-1; D is ambiguous. CDR1 and CDR2 (germline): SGHNT, YENEEA. V shed 0 bases and J shed 10 bases, with 10 bases lying between them. CDR3 size: 13 residues.